The table lists the clone carrying this T cell receptor beta chain with a count of one. This specimen comes from a study of control samples from healthy donors and cancer patients. Profiled with immunoSEQ multiplex PCR; TCRdb holds only in-frame clones, not every one. The repertoire holds approximately 120,000 clones, with 90% as singletons. CDR1 MNHEY and CDR2 SVGAGI come from the germline V gene. CDR3 size: 13 residues. Trimming took 2 bases from V and 7 from J, leaving 11 bases between them. The sequenced sample consisted of blood. The receptor was derived from a human donor in good health. The donor label of this sample is uncertain. The chain has TRBV6-5 and TRBJ1-2; no clear D. CDR3 amino acids: CASSYVEGLGYTF. The CDR3 region has the DNA TGTGCCAGCAGTTACGTGGAGGGTCTTGGCTACACCTTC.